This T cell receptor (beta chain) is drawn from a study of T-cell memory formation after mild COVID-19 (dated by TCRdb to the early 2020s). Study-level background: TCR sequence clusters from the two donors were largely donor specific. T-cell clones expanding and contracting after mild COVID-19 in two donors were tracked by longitudinal TCRalpha and TCRbeta repertoire sequencing. Two young, previously healthy adult volunteers made up the cohort, one male and one female. The paper as a whole reports these results and caveats: The second-wave clones that peaked on day 37 were not confirmed to be SARS-CoV-2 specific. Clones that contracted from day 15 to 85 showed balanced CD4/CD8 phenotypes, whereas a second wave of clones that expanded from day 15 to 37 leaned towards CD4+. The study included only a couple of mild cases, and larger cohorts that include severe cases with pre-infection samples were judged to be necessary. Contracting CD4+ clones turned up mainly in the CM and EM memory subsets, whereas EMRA was where CD8+ clones were enriched. Some responding clones were found in pre-infection memory, which suggests that pre-existing cross-reactive memory T cells took part in the SARS-CoV-2 response.

This clonotype appeared a few times. The target of this receptor is not known. No much larger clone is present one base from it, and per-base qualities are unavailable. In the germline V gene (reference sequence), CDR1 corresponds to DFQATT and CDR2 to SNEGSKA. V lost 6 bases and J lost 9 bases; the stretch between them is 17 bases long. The CDR3 has 12 amino acids, counting the end cysteine and phenylalanine. The entry retains the CDR3 DNA only, 36 bases that are in frame from base 1. Instrument used: Illumina NovaSeq 6000. Using 5'RACE with constant-segment primers, TCRalpha and TCRbeta cDNA libraries were constructed, with sample barcodes and unique molecular identifiers added in the process. RNA was extracted from every sample with Trizol reagent. The libraries were amplified in two PCR steps, and the second step added a second sample barcode and Illumina TruSeq adapters. Libraries were sequenced on an Illumina NovaSeq with 2 x 150 bp paired-end reads. As for the authors' bioinformatics: Demultiplexing of reads and collapsing into UMI-guided consensus sequences were performed with migec v1.2.7. Using mixcr v2.1.11, the UMI consensuses were aligned to TRA and TRB V and J templates and assembled into clonotypes. A clonotype was counted as expanded or contracted only if both edgeR and NoisET called the change significant, with noise models trained on biological replicates. For edgeR calls, a false discovery rate-adjusted p below 0.01 and a log2 fold-change threshold of 1 were applied. As an exploratory analysis of dynamics, max-normalized trajectories of the 1000 most abundant clonotypes were examined by PCA with hierarchical clustering. The CD4 or CD8 phenotype of responding clones was assigned using the separately sequenced CD4+ and CD8+ repertoires. The public reads were quality trimmed at Q25 with fastp and then assembled into clones with MiXCR by TCRdb, keeping productive beta chains. One record per CDR3 amino acid sequence lists the most common genes and DNA. TCRdb's processing, not the authors' own work, is the source of the V and J calls. The sample contains 85,000 to 120,000 distinct CDR3 sequences, approximately 15% of them found a single time. 28% of the sample lies in the top ten.

PBMCs were isolated by Ficoll-Paque density gradient centrifugation. Sequenced sample: PBMCs or a T cell subset sorted from them (not recorded which). This clonotype originated in an adult woman who had mild COVID-19 (a few samples of this study predate the infection). The sample titles of this study are shuffled in the database, so cell type and time point are left out; the donor was told from shared clones. The chain is made from TRBV20-1 and TRBJ1-1; tentative D gene TRBD1, with 5 bases matching. The CDR3 corresponds to CSALLPTGQAFF. The nucleotide sequence reads TGCAGTGCCCTCCTCCCGACGGGGCAAGCTTTCTTT.